This T cell receptor (beta chain) was sequenced during a study of cytomegalovirus exposure and HLA in healthy donors. The protocol was immunoSEQ multiplex PCR, while the TCRdb copy is restricted to in-frame clones and leaves out a portion. The sample carries 120,000 or so clones, around 90% recorded once. The CDR3 sequence is 16 residues long. Trimming took 3 bases from V and 3 from J, leaving 15 bases between them. CDR1 and CDR2 (germline): MGHRA, YSYEKL. The receptor was isolated from a woman aged 18-29 years in good health and CMV-seronegative. Sequenced material: PBMCs. The chain recombines TRBV4-1 with TRBJ1-5; D may be TRBD1 (5 bases). CDR3 protein: CASSQDTLRVNQPQHF. The CDR3 bases are TGCGCCAGCAGCCAGGACACGCTCCGGGTCAATCAGCCCCAGCATTTT.